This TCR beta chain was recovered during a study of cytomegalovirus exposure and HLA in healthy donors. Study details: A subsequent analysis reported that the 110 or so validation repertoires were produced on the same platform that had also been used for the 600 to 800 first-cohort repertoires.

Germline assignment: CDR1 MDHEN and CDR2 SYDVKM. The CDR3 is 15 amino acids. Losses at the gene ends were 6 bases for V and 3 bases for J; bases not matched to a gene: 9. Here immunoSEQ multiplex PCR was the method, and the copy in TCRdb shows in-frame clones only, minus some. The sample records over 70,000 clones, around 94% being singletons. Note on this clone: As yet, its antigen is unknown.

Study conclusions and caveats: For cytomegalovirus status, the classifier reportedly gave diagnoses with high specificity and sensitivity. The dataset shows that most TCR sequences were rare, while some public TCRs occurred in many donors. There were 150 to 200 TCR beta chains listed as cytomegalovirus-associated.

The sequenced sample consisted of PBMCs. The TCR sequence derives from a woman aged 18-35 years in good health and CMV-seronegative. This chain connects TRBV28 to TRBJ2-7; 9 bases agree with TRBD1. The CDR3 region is CASRLYRTGVYEQYF. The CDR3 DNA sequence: TGTGCCAGCAGACTTTACCGGACAGGGGTCTACGAGCAGTACTTC.